This entry describes one TCR beta chain. Its antigen is still unknown. The germline V gene has CDR1 SGHNT and CDR2 YYREEE (reference sequence). The CDR3 spans 17 residues. Deletions cut 3 bases from V and 10 bases from J, with 23 bases between. This sample is drawn from a study of cytomegalovirus exposure and HLA in healthy donors. Regarding the study as a whole: A later analysis showed HLA-associated TCR beta chains outstripping equally common others in clonal expansion. Among CMV-associated TCR beta chains, most appeared HLA-restricted in a later analysis.

With 60 Vbeta and 13 Jbeta primers, the PCR was carried out. This table comes from immunoSEQ multiplex PCR, and its TCRdb copy is limited to in-frame clones, with some not included. The sample has 85,000 to 100,000 clones; over 60% are singletons. The sample consisted of PBMCs. The genes are TRBV5-4 and TRBJ1-6; TRBD1 might be the D (6 bases). The clonotype comes from a male donor in good health and CMV-seropositive. CDR3 nucleotides: TGTGCCAGCAGCTCCGGACAGCCTTTATCCGCTGTCTCACCCCTCCACTTT. It yields the protein CASSSGQPLSAVSPLHF.